The present T cell receptor (beta chain) was sequenced within a study of PD-1 blockade in classical Hodgkin lymphoma. Study-wide results and caveats: Exclusion covered patients beginning nivolumab under 1 year post-ASCT. Lower baseline TCR diversity was reported for newly diagnosed patients than for healthy donors. Repertoire differences have undefined causes, possibly disease activity or prior therapy. Only CD4+ TCR diversity, not CD8+, had risen significantly by C4D1.

There was relapse after autologous stem cell transplantation in every patient, and there was variation in brentuximab vedotin exposure. V dropped 5 bases and J dropped 2 bases, with 15 bases sitting between them. The CDR3 runs to 15 residues. Germline assignment: CDR1 SGHTA and CDR2 FQGTGA. This clone came up once. Its antigen remains unidentified. Produced via immunoSEQ multiplex PCR; TCRdb's table is partial and in-frame only. The sample has some 46,000 clones, about three quarters seen once; the top ten hold roughly 22%. The material was peripheral blood mononuclear cells (PBMCs), obtained before the second cycle of nivolumab. The J gene is TRBJ1-2, the V gene TRBV7-3; no reliable D call. The clonotype comes from a human donor with classical Hodgkin lymphoma. CDR3 nucleotides: TGTGCCAGCAGCCCCATCCCTCACCGAAACTATGGCTACACCTTC. Translating gives CASSPIPHRNYGYTF.